The TCR beta chain described here comes from a study of cytomegalovirus exposure and HLA in healthy donors. Turning to this clone: Its target is unknown.

The PCR contained 60 Vbeta and 13 Jbeta primers. TCRdb's table, derived via immunoSEQ multiplex PCR, lists solely in-frame clones and lacks some. The sample contains some 100,000 clones, approximately 80% of which appear only once. CDR3 length: 14 amino acids. Deletions cut 0 bases from V and 4 bases from J, with 10 bases between. The germline CDR1 and CDR2 sequences are SGHNT and YYREEE (reference sequence). Study results and caveats: The analysis excluded some indistinguishable V segments, including TRBV6-2 and TRBV6-3.

Sequencing was done on a sample of PBMCs. This TCR came from a female donor in good health and CMV-seropositive. The chain links TRBV5-4 to TRBJ1-2; no clear D gene. CDR3 sequence: CASSLGNRVYGYTF. The DNA for the CDR3 is TGTGCCAGCAGCTTGGGGAACAGAGTCTATGGCTACACCTTC.